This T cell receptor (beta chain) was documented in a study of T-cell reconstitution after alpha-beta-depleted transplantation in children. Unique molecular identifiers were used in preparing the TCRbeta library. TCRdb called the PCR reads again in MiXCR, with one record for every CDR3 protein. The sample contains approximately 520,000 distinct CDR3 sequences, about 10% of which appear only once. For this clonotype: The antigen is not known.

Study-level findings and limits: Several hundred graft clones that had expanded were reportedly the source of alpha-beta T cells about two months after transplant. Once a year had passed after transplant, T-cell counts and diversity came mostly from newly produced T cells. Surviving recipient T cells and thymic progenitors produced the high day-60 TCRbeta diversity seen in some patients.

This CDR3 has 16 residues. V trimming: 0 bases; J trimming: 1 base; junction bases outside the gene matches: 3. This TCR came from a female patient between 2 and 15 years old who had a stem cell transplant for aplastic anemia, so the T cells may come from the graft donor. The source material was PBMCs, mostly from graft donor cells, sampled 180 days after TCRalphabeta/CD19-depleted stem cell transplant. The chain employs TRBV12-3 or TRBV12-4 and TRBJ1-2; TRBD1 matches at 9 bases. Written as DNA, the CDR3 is TGTGCCAGCAGTTTAGCGCCGGGACAGGGTAACTATGGCTACACCTTC. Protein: CASSLAPGQGNYGYTF.